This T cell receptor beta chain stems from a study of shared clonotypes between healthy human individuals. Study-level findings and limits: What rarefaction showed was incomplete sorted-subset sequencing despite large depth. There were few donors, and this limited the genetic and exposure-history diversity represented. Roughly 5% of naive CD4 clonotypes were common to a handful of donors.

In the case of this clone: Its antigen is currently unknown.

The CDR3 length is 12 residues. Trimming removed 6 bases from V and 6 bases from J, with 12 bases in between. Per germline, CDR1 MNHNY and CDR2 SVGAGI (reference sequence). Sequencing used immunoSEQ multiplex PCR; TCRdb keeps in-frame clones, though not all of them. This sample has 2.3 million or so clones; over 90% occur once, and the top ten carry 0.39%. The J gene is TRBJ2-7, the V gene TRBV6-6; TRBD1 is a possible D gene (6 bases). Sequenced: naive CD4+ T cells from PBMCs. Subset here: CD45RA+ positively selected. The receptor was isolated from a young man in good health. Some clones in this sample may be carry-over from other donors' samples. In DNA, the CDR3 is TGTGCCAGCAGCACAGGGTTTAGCGAGCAGTACTTC. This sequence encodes CASSTGFSEQYF.